The 23 T cell receptor beta chains below all came from one sample that was sequenced in a study of monozygotic twins with inflammatory bowel disease. TCRdb reprocessed the 5' RACE reads and stores each CDR3 protein as one record, lacking DNA. The sample totals about 160,000 distinct CDR3 sequences. Sequenced input: blood. All receptors derive from a human donor with ulcerative colitis or Crohn's disease, or a healthy co-twin of an affected twin (not recorded which).

The chain employs TRBV20-1 and TRBJ2-1; TCRdb outputs TRBD2, but without DNA this stays unchecked. The CDR3 extends over 14 amino acids. Germline CDR1 and CDR2: DFQATT and SNEGSKA (reference sequence). The CDR3 here is CSATLSGGYNEQFF.

This chain joins TRBV3-1 and TRBJ2-7; the D gene TCRdb calls, TRBD2, cannot be checked with no DNA. Germline loops: CDR1 LGHDT, CDR2 YNNKEL (reference sequence). This CDR3 spans 15 amino acids. CDR3 region: CASSQERAGGPVQYF.

The chain is built from TRBV25-1 and TRBJ1-5. The CDR3 is 16 residues long. Germline CDR1 reads MGHDK; CDR2 reads SYGVNS. The CDR3 loop is CASPAYRFKSNQPQHF.

J is TRBJ2-5 and V is TRBV7-8; absent DNA, TCRdb's TRBD1 call cannot be checked. CDR1 and CDR2 (germline): SGHVS, FQNEAQ. This CDR3 contains 14 residues. CDR3 region: CASSPMGGWETQYF.

This chain links TRBV24-1 with TRBJ1-2. This CDR3 region has 15 residues. In germline, CDR1 is KGHDR, CDR2 SFDVKD. The CDR3 region is CATSDPSVANYGYTF.

The chain employs TRBV6-5 and TRBJ1-2; TCRdb outputs TRBD1, but without DNA this stays unchecked. The CDR3 covers 16 residues. Germline CDR1 MNHEY, CDR2 SVGAGI. The CDR3 is CVSSYGGPLANYGYTF.

CDR3 protein: CATSPHSGTLAYEQYF. The chain links TRBV27 to TRBJ2-7; with no DNA, the TCRdb D assignment of TRBD2 cannot be verified. Germline loops: CDR1 MNHEY, CDR2 SMNVEV (reference sequence). This CDR3 has 16 amino acids.

The chain links TRBV20-1 to TRBJ2-1. CDR1 and CDR2 (germline): DFQATT, SNEGSKA (reference sequence). The CDR3 sequence is 11 residues long. The CDR3 is CSASGVDEQFF.

This rearrangement joins TRBV5-4 to TRBJ2-3. The CDR3 is 12 residues long. CDR1 and CDR2 (germline): SGHNT, YYREEE (reference sequence). CDR3 loop: CASPSGLDTQYF.

The chain recombines TRBV6-1 with TRBJ1-2; the TCRdb call, TRBD1, lacks DNA for checking. This CDR3 is 14 amino acids long. CDR1 MNHNS and CDR2 SASEGT come from the germline V gene. This chain's CDR3 is CASARDAGNYGYTF.

The genes are TRBV7-2 and TRBJ2-5; TCRdb picks TRBD1, but there is no DNA to check that call. Germline CDR1 and CDR2: SGHTA and FQGNSA. The CDR3 sequence is 15 residues long. CDR3 loop: CASVHNRDAGQTQYF.

The chain joins TRBV5-1 to TRBJ2-3. Germline V lookup: CDR1 SGHRS, CDR2 YFSETQ. The length of the CDR3 is 13 residues. CDR3 amino acids: CASSWDLLDTQYF.

This chain joins TRBV10-3 and TRBJ2-1; TCRdb's assignment of TRBD2 cannot be checked, as there is no DNA. CDR1 and CDR2 from the germline V gene are ENHRY and SYGVKD. This CDR3 has 16 amino acids. The CDR3 here is CAISRTSGSRYNEQFF.

The V and J genes are TRBV18 and TRBJ1-1; TCRdb lists TRBD1, though no DNA is available to test this call. The germline V gene has CDR1 KGHSH and CDR2 LQKENI. The CDR3 contains 15 residues. CDR3 region: CASSQGQGGYTEAFF.

The chain recombines TRBV7-2 with TRBJ2-5; TCRdb picks TRBD1, but there is no DNA to check that call. This CDR3 comprises 16 residues. The germline V gene encodes CDR1 SGHTA and CDR2 FQGNSA. The CDR3 protein is CASSLAVTESQETQYF.

The V call is TRBV6-1, the J call TRBJ1-5; TCRdb calls TRBD1, which cannot be checked without DNA. Germline loops: CDR1 MNHNS, CDR2 SASEGT. This CDR3 spans 15 amino acids. This chain's CDR3 is CASRSDRAPWQPQHF.

The chain is built from TRBV5-1 and TRBJ2-7; with no DNA, the TCRdb D assignment of TRBD1 cannot be verified. Germline V lookup: CDR1 SGHRS, CDR2 YFSETQ. This CDR3 comprises 15 residues. CDR3 in amino acids: CASSSLTGDRYEQYF.

This chain joins TRBV7-8 and TRBJ1-4; as DNA is missing, the TRBD1 call by TCRdb cannot be tested. The CDR3 has 15 amino acids. Germline CDR1 and CDR2: SGHVS and FQNEAQ. The CDR3: CASSLALGQNEKLFF.

CDR3 loop: CASSPPTSAADTQYF. The chain employs TRBV18 and TRBJ2-3; TCRdb calls TRBD2, which cannot be checked without DNA. CDR1 and CDR2 from the germline V gene are KGHSH and LQKENI. CDR3 length equals 15 residues.

The V call is TRBV4-3, the J call TRBJ2-5; the D call of TRBD2 rests on TCRdb alone, since no DNA is present to check it. This CDR3 region has 15 residues. The germline gives CDR1 LGHNA, CDR2 YSLEER. The CDR3 loop is CASSRGLAEQETQYF.

This rearrangement joins TRBV7-8 to TRBJ2-7; the TCRdb D gene call, TRBD2, has no DNA to confirm it. The CDR3 length is 14 residues. Germline V lookup: CDR1 SGHVS, CDR2 FQNEAQ. This CDR3 is CASTPGTNSYEQYF.

The rearrangement links TRBV19 to TRBJ2-2; TCRdb gives TRBD1 as the D gene, but with no DNA this cannot be confirmed. The CDR3 runs to 16 residues. CDR1 LNHDA and CDR2 SQIVND come from the germline V gene (reference sequence). The chain's CDR3 is CASSIGGRSNTGELFF.

Here the CDR3 reads CASGAGGLDQPQHF. The chain joins TRBV7-2 to TRBJ1-5; TCRdb proposes TRBD1, but this gene call is untestable without DNA. Germline CDR1 is SGHTA and CDR2 is FQGNSA. This CDR3 is built from 14 residues.